This TCR beta chain comes out of a study of CD8+ T cells in alopecia areata. Study information: Patients in the treated group were given tofacitinib by mouth, 5 to 10 mg twice a day. Whole-study results and caveats: Clonality exceeded that of normal scalp in lesional scalp, most notably in alopecia totalis/universalis.

Following RNA extraction, reverse transcription yielded cDNA that acted as the sequencing template. Clones were sequenced by immunoSEQ multiplex PCR, and TCRdb holds only the in-frame ones, with some missing. The table lists 200,000 or so clones, 58% of them singletons. This clone has only a few counts. The target antigen is unknown. Regarding treatment: oral pan-JAK inhibitor, 5-10 mg twice daily. Per the germline V gene, CDR1 is SQVTM and CDR2 is ANQGSEA. Trimming at V came to 6 bases and at J to 4 bases, leaving 8 bases not matched to a gene. CDR3 size: 13 residues. The TCR sequence derives from a human donor with alopecia areata. V and J are TRBV29-1 and TRBJ1-1, with TRBD1 identical over 7 bases. The specimen comprised CD4+ T cells sorted from blood, sampled at week 24, from a patient treated with tofacitinib. The CDR3 DNA is TGCAGCGTACAACAGGGGAGGGTCACTGAAGCTTTCTTT. It encodes CSVQQGRVTEAFF.